This is a list of T cell receptor beta chains from one sample in a study of T cells in Graves' hyperthyroidism and ophthalmopathy. TCRdb called the multiplex PCR reads again in MiXCR, with one record for every CDR3 protein. The sample lists approximately 400,000 distinct CDR3 sequences, around 16% occurring once. Sequenced sample: blood. All receptors come from a woman aged 18-29 years with Graves' hyperthyroidism. Both conserved end residues are part of each CDR3. The D gene is left open where the match is weak. Not all rows give a size; the values are once, few, many and, for expanded clones, a class.

CDR3aa: CASSPLALNTDMQYF; CDR3nt: TGCGCCAGCAGCCCTCTAGCGTTAAACACAGATATGCAGTATTTT; abundance: NA; v_gene: TRBV5-1; j_gene: TRBJ2-3; d_gene: NA
CDR3aa: CASSLGWEDTQYF; CDR3nt: TGTGCCAGCAGCTTGGGTTGGGAAGATACGCAGTATTTT; abundance: many; v_gene: TRBV7-3; j_gene: TRBJ2-3; d_gene: NA
CDR3aa: CASSEGQGASPLHF; CDR3nt: TGTGCCAGCAGTGAAGGACAGGGGGCTTCACCCCTCCACTTT; abundance: medium-sized; v_gene: TRBV6-1; j_gene: TRBJ1-6; d_gene: TRBD1
CDR3aa: CASSQLLYGTGTEAFF; CDR3nt: TGTGCCAGCAGCCAACTCCTTTACGGGACCGGTACTGAAGCTTTCTTT; abundance: many; v_gene: TRBV3-1; j_gene: TRBJ1-1; d_gene: NA
CDR3aa: CASSPTRDGQLNTEAFF; CDR3nt: TGTGCCAGCAGCCCAACCCGGGACGGCCAATTGAACACTGAAGCTTTCTTT; abundance: many; v_gene: TRBV7-8; j_gene: TRBJ1-1; d_gene: NA
CDR3aa: CASSLLGAGYTF; CDR3nt: TGTGCCAGCAGTTTATTGGGCGCTGGCTACACCTTC; abundance: NA; v_gene: TRBV12-3/TRBV12-4; j_gene: TRBJ1-2; d_gene: NA
CDR3aa: CASSPLLREQYF; CDR3nt: TGTGCCAGCAGTCCGCTCCTTAGGGAGCAGTACTTC; abundance: many; v_gene: TRBV12-3/TRBV12-4; j_gene: TRBJ2-7; d_gene: NA
CDR3aa: CASSSSSDRGLYEGEAFF; CDR3nt: TGTGCCAGCAGCTCATCTTCAGACAGGGGGTTATACGAGGGTGAAGCTTTCTTT; abundance: many; v_gene: TRBV11-3; j_gene: TRBJ1-1; d_gene: TRBD1
CDR3aa: CASSQEGTAGSGELFF; CDR3nt: TGTGCCAGCAGCCAGGAGGGCACAGCTGGGTCCGGGGAGCTGTTTTTT; abundance: NA; v_gene: TRBV4-2; j_gene: TRBJ2-2; d_gene: NA
CDR3aa: CASSWRVSGADTQYF; CDR3nt: TGTGCCAGCAGCTGGCGCGTTTCAGGAGCAGATACGCAGTATTTT; abundance: many; v_gene: TRBV11-2; j_gene: TRBJ2-3; d_gene: NA
CDR3aa: CASSPDGHSNQPQHF; CDR3nt: TGTGCCAGCAGCCCGGACGGCCATAGCAATCAGCCCCAGCATTTT; abundance: many; v_gene: TRBV6-1; j_gene: TRBJ1-5; d_gene: NA
CDR3aa: CATGTSRGSDTQYF; CDR3nt: TGTGCCACCGGGACTTCGAGGGGCTCAGATACGCAGTATTTT; abundance: many; v_gene: TRBV12-3/TRBV12-4; j_gene: TRBJ2-3; d_gene: NA
CDR3aa: CSAIRTSGGLEQYF; CDR3nt: TGCAGTGCCATTAGGACTAGCGGGGGACTCGAGCAGTACTTC; abundance: many; v_gene: TRBV20-1; j_gene: TRBJ2-7; d_gene: TRBD2
CDR3aa: CASSWGPGAPLAYGYTF; CDR3nt: TGTGCCAGCAGCTGGGGTCCGGGGGCGCCCTTAGCCTATGGCTACACCTTC; abundance: many; v_gene: TRBV7-8; j_gene: TRBJ1-2; d_gene: NA
CDR3aa: CASSVGAGQFF; CDR3nt: TGTGCCAGCAGCGTAGGGGCGGGGCAGTTCTTC; abundance: many; v_gene: TRBV9; j_gene: TRBJ2-1; d_gene: NA
CDR3aa: CASSQVPINEQFF; CDR3nt: TGTGCCAGCAGCCAAGTTCCCATCAATGAGCAGTTCTTC; abundance: NA; v_gene: TRBV3-1; j_gene: TRBJ2-1; d_gene: NA
CDR3aa: CATTSDFSTGELFF; CDR3nt: TGCGCCACCACGAGTGATTTCTCTACCGGGGAGCTGTTTTTT; abundance: NA; v_gene: TRBV5-1; j_gene: TRBJ2-2; d_gene: NA
CDR3aa: CASSQGTGDYNEQFF; CDR3nt: TGCGCCAGCAGCCAAGGGACAGGGGACTACAATGAGCAGTTCTTC; abundance: few; v_gene: TRBV4-1; j_gene: TRBJ2-1; d_gene: TRBD1
CDR3aa: CASSLSGGRNEQYF; CDR3nt: TGTGCCAGCAGTTTATCAGGGGGCAGGAACGAGCAGTACTTC; abundance: many; v_gene: TRBV27; j_gene: TRBJ2-7; d_gene: TRBD1
CDR3aa: CASSPGLDGYTF; CDR3nt: TGTGCCAGCAGTCCCGGGCTGGATGGCTACACCTTC; abundance: many; v_gene: TRBV2; j_gene: TRBJ1-2; d_gene: NA
CDR3aa: CASSPTPGTEAFF; CDR3nt: TGTGCCAGTAGTCCTACCCCGGGGACTGAAGCTTTCTTT; abundance: many; v_gene: TRBV19; j_gene: TRBJ1-1; d_gene: NA
CDR3aa: CASSSPGQGTSNYGYTF; CDR3nt: TGTGCCAGCAGTTCACCGGGACAGGGAACTTCTAACTATGGCTACACCTTC; abundance: many; v_gene: TRBV27; j_gene: TRBJ1-2; d_gene: TRBD1
CDR3aa: CASSYGGGGYTF; CDR3nt: TGTGCCAGCAGTTACGGGGGCGGAGGCTACACCTTC; abundance: NA; v_gene: TRBV6-5; j_gene: TRBJ1-2; d_gene: NA
CDR3aa: CAISADSGTSGGYAQYF; CDR3nt: TGTGCCATCAGTGCTGATTCCGGGACTAGCGGGGGGTATGCGCAGTATTTT; abundance: few; v_gene: TRBV10-3; j_gene: TRBJ2-3; d_gene: TRBD2
CDR3aa: CASSLERSDSGNTIYF; CDR3nt: TGTGCCAGCAGCTTAGAGCGGAGTGACTCTGGAAACACCATATATTTT; abundance: few; v_gene: TRBV7-6; j_gene: TRBJ1-3; d_gene: NA
CDR3aa: CASSLGRQGRSPLHF; CDR3nt: TGTGCCAGCAGCTTAGGCCGGCAGGGGAGGTCACCCCTCCACTTT; abundance: many; v_gene: TRBV13; j_gene: TRBJ1-6; d_gene: NA
CDR3aa: CASSYRGQDPNEQFF; CDR3nt: TGTGCCAGCAGCTACCGAGGACAGGATCCCAATGAGCAGTTCTTC; abundance: many; v_gene: TRBV7-8; j_gene: TRBJ2-1; d_gene: TRBD1
CDR3aa: CASGPWGSGANVLTF; CDR3nt: TGTGCTAGTGGCCCCTGGGGGTCCGGGGCCAACGTCCTGACTTTC; abundance: many; v_gene: TRBV12-5; j_gene: TRBJ2-6; d_gene: NA
CDR3aa: CASTDGTGVSGYTF; CDR3nt: TGTGCCAGCACGGACGGGACAGGTGTCTCTGGCTACACCTTC; abundance: many; v_gene: TRBV6-1; j_gene: TRBJ1-2; d_gene: TRBD1
CDR3aa: CASSQRDGGGGTQYF; CDR3nt: TGTGCCAGCAGCCAGAGGGACGGAGGAGGTGGGACGCAGTATTTT; abundance: many; v_gene: TRBV4-2; j_gene: TRBJ2-3; d_gene: NA
CDR3aa: CASSLAQGISPLHF; CDR3nt: TGTGCCAGCAGTTTAGCGCAGGGGATTTCACCCCTCCACTTT; abundance: many; v_gene: TRBV12-3/TRBV12-4; j_gene: TRBJ1-6; d_gene: NA
CDR3aa: CASRGVDRGARDTQYF; CDR3nt: TGTGCCAGCAGGGGCGTCGATAGAGGGGCGAGAGATACGCAGTATTTT; abundance: many; v_gene: TRBV12-3/TRBV12-4; j_gene: TRBJ2-3; d_gene: NA
CDR3aa: CASSIPGLAGGNTGELFF; CDR3nt: TGTGCCAGTAGTATACCGGGACTAGCGGGGGGAAACACCGGGGAGCTGTTTTTT; abundance: NA; v_gene: TRBV19; j_gene: TRBJ2-2; d_gene: TRBD2
CDR3aa: CASSFGGLYNEQFF; CDR3nt: TGTGCCAGCAGTTTCGGTGGGCTCTACAATGAGCAGTTCTTC; abundance: many; v_gene: TRBV12-3/TRBV12-4; j_gene: TRBJ2-1; d_gene: NA
CDR3aa: CASNGGSSPLHF; CDR3nt: TGTGCCAGCAACGGGGGGAGTTCACCCCTCCACTTT; abundance: many; v_gene: TRBV2; j_gene: TRBJ1-6; d_gene: NA
CDR3aa: CATRFQGIYEQYF; CDR3nt: TGTGCCACTAGGTTCCAGGGTATCTACGAGCAGTACTTC; abundance: many; v_gene: TRBV2; j_gene: TRBJ2-7; d_gene: NA
CDR3aa: CASSLGGGSGQPQHF; CDR3nt: TGTGCCAGCAGTTTGGGGGGGGGCTCGGGTCAGCCCCAGCATTTT; abundance: many; v_gene: TRBV12-3/TRBV12-4; j_gene: TRBJ1-5; d_gene: NA
CDR3aa: CASSSSGGGRNSPLHF; CDR3nt: TGTGCCAGCAGCTCAAGCGGGGGGGGCCGAAATTCACCCCTCCACTTT; abundance: few; v_gene: TRBV7-9; j_gene: TRBJ1-6; d_gene: NA
CDR3aa: CASSPRDGKGTDRPGNTIYF; CDR3nt: TGTGCCAGCAGCCCCAGGGATGGGAAGGGGACAGACAGGCCTGGAAACACCATATATTTT; abundance: NA; v_gene: TRBV9; j_gene: TRBJ1-3; d_gene: TRBD1
CDR3aa: CASSVEQGQGNEKLFF; CDR3nt: TGTGCCAGCAGCGTAGAACAGGGACAGGGGAATGAAAAACTGTTTTTT; abundance: many; v_gene: TRBV9; j_gene: TRBJ1-4; d_gene: TRBD1